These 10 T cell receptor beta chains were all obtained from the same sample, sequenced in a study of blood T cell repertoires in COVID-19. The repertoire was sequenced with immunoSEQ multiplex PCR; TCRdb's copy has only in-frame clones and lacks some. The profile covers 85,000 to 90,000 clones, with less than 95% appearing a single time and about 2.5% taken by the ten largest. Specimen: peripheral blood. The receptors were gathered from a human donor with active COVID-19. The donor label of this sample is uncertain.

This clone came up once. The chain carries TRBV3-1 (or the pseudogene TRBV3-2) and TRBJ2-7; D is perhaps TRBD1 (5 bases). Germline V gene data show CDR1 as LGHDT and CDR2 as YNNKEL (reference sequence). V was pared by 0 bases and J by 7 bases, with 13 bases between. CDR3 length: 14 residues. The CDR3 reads CASSQDLSQEEQYF. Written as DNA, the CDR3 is TGTGCCAGCAGCCAAGATCTTTCACAGGAGGAGCAGTACTTC.

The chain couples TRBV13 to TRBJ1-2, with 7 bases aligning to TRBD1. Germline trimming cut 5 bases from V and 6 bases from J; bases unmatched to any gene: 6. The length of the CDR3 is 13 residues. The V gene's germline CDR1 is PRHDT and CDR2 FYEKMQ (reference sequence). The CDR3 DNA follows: TGTGCCAGCAGCACCGACAGGGTAGATGGCTACACCTTC. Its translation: CASSTDRVDGYTF. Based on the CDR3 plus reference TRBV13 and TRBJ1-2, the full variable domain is AAGVIQSPRHLIKEKRETATLKCYPIPRHDTVYWYQQGPGQDPQFLISFYEKMQSDKGSIPDRFSAQQFSDYHSELNMSSLELGDSALYFCASSTDRVDGYTFGSGTRLTVV.

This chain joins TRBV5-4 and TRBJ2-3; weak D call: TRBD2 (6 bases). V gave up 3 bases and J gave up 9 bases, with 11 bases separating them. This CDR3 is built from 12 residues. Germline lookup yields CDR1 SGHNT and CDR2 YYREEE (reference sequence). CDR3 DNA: TGTGCCAGCAGCTCCGGTGGGGGGACGCAGTATTTT. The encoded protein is CASSSGGGTQYF.

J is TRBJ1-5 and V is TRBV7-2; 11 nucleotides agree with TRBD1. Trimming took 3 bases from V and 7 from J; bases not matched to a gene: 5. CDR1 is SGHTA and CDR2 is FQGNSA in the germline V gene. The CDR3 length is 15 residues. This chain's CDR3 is CASSLDRGRGQPQHF. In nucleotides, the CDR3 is TGTGCCAGCAGCTTGGACAGGGGGCGCGGACAGCCCCAGCATTTT.

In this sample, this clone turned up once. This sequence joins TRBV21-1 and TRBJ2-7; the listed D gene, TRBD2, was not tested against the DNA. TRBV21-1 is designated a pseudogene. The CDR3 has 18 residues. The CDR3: CASSPPDPAQRYSYEQYF. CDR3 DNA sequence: TGTGCCAGCAGTCCCCCTGACCCCGCGCAGCGCTACTCCTACGAGCAGTACTTC.

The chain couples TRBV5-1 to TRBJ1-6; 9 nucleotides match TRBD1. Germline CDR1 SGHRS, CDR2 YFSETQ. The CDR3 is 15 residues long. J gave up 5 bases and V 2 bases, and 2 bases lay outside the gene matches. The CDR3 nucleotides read TGCGCCAGCAGCTTTTGGACAGGGGATAATTCACCCCTCCACTTT. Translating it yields CASSFWTGDNSPLHF.

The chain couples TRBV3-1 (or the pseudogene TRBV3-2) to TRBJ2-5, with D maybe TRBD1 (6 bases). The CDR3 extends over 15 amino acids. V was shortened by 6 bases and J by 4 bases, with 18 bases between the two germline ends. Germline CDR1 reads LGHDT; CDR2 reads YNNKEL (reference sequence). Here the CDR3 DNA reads TGTGCCAGCAGGCTACAGGGCTGGGGCTCAGAGACCCAGTACTTC. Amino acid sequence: CASRLQGWGSETQYF.

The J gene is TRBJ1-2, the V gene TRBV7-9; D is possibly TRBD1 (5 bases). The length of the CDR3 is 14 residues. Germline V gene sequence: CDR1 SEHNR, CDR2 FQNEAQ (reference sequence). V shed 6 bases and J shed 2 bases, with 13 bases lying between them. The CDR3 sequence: CASSYPPGNYGYTF. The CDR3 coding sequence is TGTGCCAGCAGTTACCCCCCAGGGAACTATGGCTACACCTTC.

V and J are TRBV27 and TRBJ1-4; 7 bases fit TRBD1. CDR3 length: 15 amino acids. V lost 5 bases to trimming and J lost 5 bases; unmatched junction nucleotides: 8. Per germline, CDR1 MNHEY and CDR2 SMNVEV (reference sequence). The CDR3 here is CASSPGTAPNEKLFF. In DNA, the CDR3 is TGTGCCAGCAGTCCCGGGACAGCGCCCAATGAAAAACTGTTTTTT.

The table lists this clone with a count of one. The CDR3 reads CASSEGLVGAGELFF. The DNA for the CDR3 is TGTGCCAGCAGTGAAGGTCTAGTCGGGGCCGGGGAGCTGTTTTTT. The rearrangement joins TRBV2 to TRBJ2-2, with TRBD2 as a possible D gene (5 bases). Germline-derived CDR1 and CDR2 are SNHLY and FYNNEI. This CDR3 has 15 amino acids. Trimming shortened V by 1 base and J by 6 bases, and 12 bases separated the two germline ends.